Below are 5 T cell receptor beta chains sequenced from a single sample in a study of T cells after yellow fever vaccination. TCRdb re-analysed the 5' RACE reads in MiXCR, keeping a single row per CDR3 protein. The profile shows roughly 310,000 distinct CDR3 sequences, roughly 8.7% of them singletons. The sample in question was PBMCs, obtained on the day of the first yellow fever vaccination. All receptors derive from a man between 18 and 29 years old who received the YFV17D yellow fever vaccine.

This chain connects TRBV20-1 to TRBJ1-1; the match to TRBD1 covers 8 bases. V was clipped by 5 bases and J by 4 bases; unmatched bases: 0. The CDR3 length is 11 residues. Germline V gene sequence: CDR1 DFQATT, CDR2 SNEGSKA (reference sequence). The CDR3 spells CSADRGTEAFF. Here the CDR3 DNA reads TGCAGTGCTGACAGGGGCACTGAAGCTTTCTTT.

The CDR3 DNA reads as TGTGCCACCAGTGATGAGGGGGATCACACTGAAGCTTTCTTT. Residues: CATSDEGDHTEAFF. J is TRBJ1-1 and V is TRBV24-1; TRBD1 might be the D (6 bases). V was cut by 3 bases and J by 3 bases, with 10 bases left in between. Looked up from germline, CDR1 is KGHDR and CDR2 is SFDVKD. The CDR3 is made up of 14 amino acids.

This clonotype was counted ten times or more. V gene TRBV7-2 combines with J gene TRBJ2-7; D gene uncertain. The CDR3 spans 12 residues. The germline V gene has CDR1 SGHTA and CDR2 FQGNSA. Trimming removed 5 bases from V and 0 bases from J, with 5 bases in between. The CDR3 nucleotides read TGTGCCAGCAGCCTCGGCTCCTACGAGCAGTACTTC. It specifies CASSLGSYEQYF.

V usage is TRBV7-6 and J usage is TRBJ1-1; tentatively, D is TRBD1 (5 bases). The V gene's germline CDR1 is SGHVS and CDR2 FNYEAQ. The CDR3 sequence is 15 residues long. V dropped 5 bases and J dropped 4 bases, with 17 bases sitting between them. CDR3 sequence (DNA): TGTGCCAGCAGCCCAGAGACAGAACGGAGCACTGAAGCTTTCTTT. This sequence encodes CASSPETERSTEAFF.

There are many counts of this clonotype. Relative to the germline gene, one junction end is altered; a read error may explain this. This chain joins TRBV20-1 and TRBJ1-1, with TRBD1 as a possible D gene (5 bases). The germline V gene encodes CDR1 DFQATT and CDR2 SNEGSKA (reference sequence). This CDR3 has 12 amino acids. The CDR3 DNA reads TGCAGTGCCGGGGGTGAGAACGCTGAAGCTTTCTTT. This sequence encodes CSAGGENAEAFF.